These 28 T cell receptor beta chains were all obtained from the same sample, sequenced in a study of chemoradiotherapy in HPV16-positive cancers. Using immunoSEQ multiplex PCR, the repertoire was profiled, and TCRdb retains in-frame clones only, with some absent. The sample carries tens of thousands of clones, roughly 75% recorded once. Sequences were derived from blood, sampled from a patient who underwent chemoradiotherapy. All receptors come from a human donor with HPV-associated anogenital cancer.

The chain joins TRBV7-9 to TRBJ1-4; D not resolved. This CDR3 has 14 amino acids. Germline V gene sequence: CDR1 SEHNR, CDR2 FQNEAQ (reference sequence). V shed 5 bases and J shed 8 bases, with 15 bases lying between them. DNA of the CDR3: TGTGCCAGCAGCCCCATCTTAACCCGAGAAAAACTGTTTTTT. Translating gives CASSPILTREKLFF.

The V gene is TRBV30, the J gene TRBJ1-1; a possible D gene is TRBD1 (6 bases). Trimming stripped 3 bases from V and 8 bases from J, with 10 bases between. The CDR3 runs to 11 residues. Per the germline V gene, CDR1 is GTSNPN and CDR2 is SVGIG (reference sequence). CDR3 bases: TGTGCCTGGAGGGACAGCGGGGAAGCTTTCTTT. The encoded protein is CAWRDSGEAFF.

The V and J genes are TRBV5-8 and TRBJ1-1; tentatively, D is TRBD1 (5 bases). The germline CDR1 and CDR2 sequences are SGHTS and YDEGEE. The CDR3 contains 15 residues. Trimming took off 4 bases at V and 0 bases at J, with 13 bases between the two ends. The CDR3 here is CASSLGHPMNTEAFF. In DNA, the CDR3 is TGTGCCAGCAGCCTAGGACACCCTATGAACACTGAAGCTTTCTTT.

The chain couples TRBV6-1 to TRBJ1-4; D not resolved. V dropped 2 bases and J dropped 4 bases, with 11 bases sitting between them. The CDR3 sequence is 15 residues long. Germline lookup yields CDR1 MNHNS and CDR2 SASEGT. In DNA, the CDR3 is TGTGCCAGCAGTGAATACGCCGCCCTTAATGAAAAACTGTTTTTT. Translation gives CASSEYAALNEKLFF.

The rearrangement uses TRBV29-1 and TRBJ2-5; possibly TRBD1 for D (6 bases). Germline assignment: CDR1 SQVTM and CDR2 ANQGSEA. The V and J ends lost 7 bases and 1 base respectively, with 13 bases between them. The CDR3 is 13 residues long. The CDR3 region has the DNA TGCAGCGGCACTTGGACAGTCCAAGAGACCCAGTACTTC. It yields the protein CSGTWTVQETQYF.

The J gene is TRBJ1-2, the V gene TRBV4-3, with 9 bases fitting TRBD1. The CDR3 has 16 amino acids. With 1 base clipped from V and 3 bases from J, the junction kept 6 bases outside the gene matches. The germline V gene encodes CDR1 LGHNA and CDR2 YSLEER. CDR3 loop: CASSQAGTGSDYGYTF. The CDR3 DNA reads TGCGCCAGCAGCCAAGCCGGGACAGGGTCGGACTATGGCTACACCTTC.

The chain's CDR3 is CASRIGGGQPYEQYF. CDR3 sequence (DNA): TGTGCCAGCAGGATCGGCGGGGGCCAACCCTACGAGCAGTACTTC. The chain recombines TRBV27 with TRBJ2-7; the D gene is possibly TRBD2 (7 bases). Per germline, CDR1 MNHEY and CDR2 SMNVEV (reference sequence). This CDR3 comprises 15 residues. V lost 6 bases and J 2 bases, leaving 17 bases between the germline ends.

J is TRBJ2-3 and V is TRBV23-1, with D perhaps matching TRBD1 (6 bases). TRBV23-1 is sorted into the ORF group, with uncertain function. The germline V and J ends were trimmed by 2 bases and 6 bases, with 15 bases remaining between them. This CDR3 has 15 amino acids. CDR3 loop: CASSQGTGKRDTQYF. The CDR3 nucleotides read TGCGCCAGCAGTCAAGGCACAGGGAAGAGGGATACGCAGTATTTT.

This clone occurred a few times. The chain couples TRBV5-4 to TRBJ1-6; D unresolved. This CDR3 is 14 amino acids long. Germline values: CDR1 SGHNT, CDR2 YYREEE (reference sequence). Trimming pared 0 bases from V and 7 bases from J, leaving 8 bases between. The CDR3 region is CASSLGVANSPLHF. The CDR3 nucleotides read TGTGCCAGCAGCTTGGGGGTAGCGAATTCACCCCTCCACTTT.

The rearrangement uses TRBV7-9 and TRBJ1-6, with 11 bases aligning to TRBD1. The germline CDR1 and CDR2 sequences are SEHNR and FQNEAQ (reference sequence). This CDR3 has 15 amino acids. V was pared by 6 bases and J by 2 bases, with 0 bases of the junction left unmatched. The chain's CDR3 is CASRGQGAYNSPLHF. The DNA of the CDR3 is TGTGCCAGCAGGGGACAGGGGGCCTATAATTCACCCCTCCACTTT.

This rearrangement joins TRBV5-1 to TRBJ1-6, with D hard to call. CDR1 SGHRS and CDR2 YFSETQ come from the germline V gene. The V gene lost 4 bases and the J gene lost 6 bases, with 11 bases spanning the gap. This CDR3 region has 14 residues. The CDR3 DNA sequence: TGCGCCAGCAGCATGGGGTATGGTAATTCACCCCTCCACTTT. This translates into CASSMGYGNSPLHF.

This clone has more than one count but fewer than ten. CDR3 in amino acids: CASSPGLANSPLHF. The CDR3 DNA sequence: TGTGCCAGCAGCCCGGGACTTGCCAATTCACCCCTCCACTTT. This sequence joins TRBV14 and TRBJ1-6, with D perhaps matching TRBD1 (5 bases). CDR1 SGHDN and CDR2 FVKESK come from the germline V gene. The CDR3 length is 14 residues. Trimming shortened V by 4 bases and J by 7 bases, and 11 bases separated the two germline ends. The variable domain in full, with the rest retrieved from reference TRBV14 and TRBJ1-6, is EAGVTQFPSHSVIEKGQTVTLRCDPISGHDNLYWYRRVMGKEIKFLLHFVKESKQDESGMPNNRFLAERTGGTYSTLKVQPAELEDSGVYFCASSPGLANSPLHFGNGTRLTVT.

This sequence joins TRBV14 and TRBJ2-1; D is unclear. Per the germline V gene, CDR1 is SGHDN and CDR2 is FVKESK. CDR3 length: 13 residues. Trimming removed 4 bases from V and 7 bases from J, with 11 bases in between. CDR3 nucleotide sequence: TGTGCCAGCAGCCGAGGACGTCTAAATGAGCAGTTCTTC. Residues: CASSRGRLNEQFF.

This chain connects TRBV7-3 to TRBJ2-2; 8 nucleotides line up with TRBD1. The length of the CDR3 is 15 residues. Looked up from germline, CDR1 is SGHTA and CDR2 is FQGTGA. Germline trimming cut 8 bases from V and 5 bases from J; bases unmatched to any gene: 10. Here the CDR3 reads CASGPGQGSTGELFF. The CDR3 bases are TGTGCCAGCGGGCCTGGACAGGGTAGTACCGGGGAGCTGTTTTTT.

This clone was seen only once. This sequence joins TRBV19 and TRBJ1-5, with 10 bases aligning to TRBD1. The length of the CDR3 is 18 residues. The germline gives CDR1 LNHDA, CDR2 SQIVND (reference sequence). V lost 4 bases and J lost 0; bases outside the gene matches: 9. For the CDR3, the DNA is TGTGCCAGTAGTAGAACGACAGGGGGCGGATATAGCAATCAGCCCCAGCATTTT. It codes for CASSRTTGGGYSNQPQHF.

This chain connects TRBV6-5 to TRBJ1-2, with D unclear. Deletions cut 2 bases from V and 3 bases from J, with 16 bases between. This CDR3 is 16 amino acids long. CDR1 and CDR2 (germline): MNHEY, SVGAGI. CDR3 loop: CASSYAPPGKHYGYTF. The CDR3 nucleotides read TGTGCCAGCAGTTACGCACCCCCGGGCAAACACTATGGCTACACCTTC.

The rearrangement joins TRBV7-8 to TRBJ1-6; TRBD1 matches 7 bases. The CDR3 is made up of 16 amino acids. V shed 1 base, J shed 10 bases, and the junction held 10 bases outside the gene matches. Per the germline V gene, CDR1 is SGHVS and CDR2 is FQNEAQ. The CDR3 loop is CASSLVRQGARSPLHF. The DNA of the CDR3 is TGTGCCAGCAGCTTAGTAAGACAGGGCGCAAGATCACCCCTCCACTTT.

The chain links TRBV2 to TRBJ1-5; a weak D match, TRBD1 (5 bases). The germline V gene has CDR1 SNHLY and CDR2 FYNNEI. Trimming removed 2 bases at V and 5 bases at J, with 19 bases between. The CDR3 loop spans 17 amino acids. DNA for the CDR3: TGTGCCAGCAGTGAACCACCGGGACGCCAAGGGGATCAGCCCCAGCATTTT. This codes for CASSEPPGRQGDQPQHF.

The chain joins TRBV9 to TRBJ1-4; the D is unclear. CDR3 length equals 14 residues. The germline V gene encodes CDR1 SGDLS and CDR2 YYNGEE. V lost 2 bases and J 0 bases, leaving 5 bases between the germline ends. CDR3 in amino acids: CASSVAATNEKLFF. CDR3 bases: TGTGCCAGCAGCGTGGCGGCAACTAATGAAAAACTGTTTTTT.

The chain is built from TRBV19 and TRBJ1-2; D is possibly TRBD1 (5 bases). CDR3 length equals 16 residues. V shed 4 bases and J shed 0 bases, with 15 bases lying between them. Germline-derived CDR1 and CDR2 are LNHDA and SQIVND (reference sequence). The CDR3 DNA sequence: TGTGCCAGTAGTACGCAGGGATCCCCTTCTAACTATGGCTACACCTTC. Protein sequence: CASSTQGSPSNYGYTF.

The rearrangement links TRBV6-6 to TRBJ2-5, with D unclear. This CDR3 has 12 amino acids. CDR1 and CDR2 (germline): MNHNY, SVGAGI (reference sequence). The ends were cut back, 2 bases at V and 5 bases at J, with 6 bases in the middle. The chain's CDR3 is CASSYGWETQYF. CDR3 DNA sequence: TGTGCCAGCAGTTACGGGTGGGAGACCCAGTACTTC.

The chain couples TRBV15 to TRBJ2-3, with D perhaps given as TRBD1 or TRBD2 (5 bases each). Germline V gives CDR1 LNHNV, CDR2 YYDKDF (reference sequence). The ends were cut back, 3 bases at V and 3 bases at J, with 16 bases in the middle. The CDR3 covers 16 residues. CDR3 protein: CATSSRRDRVTDTQYF. Written as DNA, the CDR3 is TGTGCCACCAGCAGTCGCCGGGACCGAGTTACAGATACGCAGTATTTT.

CDR3 DNA: TGTGCCAGCAGCCCCGGGACTACCCGCCACGAGCAGTACTTC. It translates to CASSPGTTRHEQYF. This chain joins TRBV5-4 and TRBJ2-7, with 7 bases that match TRBD2. V was clipped by 4 bases and J by 5 bases; unmatched bases: 9. The CDR3 sequence is 14 residues long. Germline V lookup: CDR1 SGHNT, CDR2 YYREEE (reference sequence).

The chain joins TRBV5-1 to TRBJ1-2, with D unclear. The CDR3 loop spans 15 amino acids. V gave up 2 bases and J gave up 3 bases, with 14 bases separating them. Looked up from germline, CDR1 is SGHRS and CDR2 is YFSETQ. The CDR3 reads CASSLVGATYYGYTF. The CDR3 nucleotides read TGCGCCAGCAGCTTAGTGGGCGCAACATACTATGGCTACACCTTC.

The chain has TRBV11-3 and TRBJ2-2, with 9 bases identical to TRBD1. Looked up from germline, CDR1 is SGHNT and CDR2 is YENEEA. The CDR3 contains 17 residues. Unmatched junction bases numbered 11, after V lost 8 bases and J lost 1 base. The CDR3 nucleotides are TGTGCCAGCGCCAGGCCGGCGGGACAGGGGAACACCGGGGAGCTGTTTTTT. It codes for CASARPAGQGNTGELFF.

The chain couples TRBV5-6 to TRBJ1-6, with D unresolved. Per the germline V gene, CDR1 is SGHDT and CDR2 is YYEEEE. CDR3 length: 14 amino acids. Trimming took 0 bases from V and 6 from J, leaving 7 bases between them. CDR3 sequence reads: CASSLASGNSPLHF. CDR3 sequence (DNA): TGTGCCAGCAGCTTGGCCTCCGGTAATTCACCCCTCCACTTT. The full variable domain, completed using reference TRBV5-6 and TRBJ1-6, is DAGVTQSPTHLIKTRGQQVTLRCSPKSGHDTVSWYQQALGQGPQFIFQYYEEEERQRGNFPDRFSGHQFPNYSSELNVNALLLGDSALYLCASSLASGNSPLHFGNGTRLTVT.

The chain recombines TRBV25-1 with TRBJ1-4, with a possible D match to TRBD1 (6 bases). V was trimmed by 1 base and J by 7 bases, leaving 13 bases between them. This CDR3 spans 15 amino acids. Germline-derived CDR1 and CDR2 are MGHDK and SYGVNS. The CDR3 sequence: CASSESLGGIEKLFF. CDR3 DNA: TGTGCCAGCAGTGAATCTTTAGGGGGGATTGAAAAACTGTTTTTT. The full variable domain, its missing parts supplied by reference TRBV25-1 and TRBJ1-4, is EADIYQTPRYLVIGTGKKITLECSQTMGHDKMYWYQQDPGMELHLIHYSYGVNSTEKGDLSSESTVSRIRTEHFPLTLESARPSHTSQYLCASSESLGGIEKLFFGSGTQLSVL.

The chain links TRBV7-6 to TRBJ1-5; tentative D call: TRBD1 (5 bases). The CDR3 consists of 14 residues. Trimming removed 5 bases from V and 3 bases from J, with 11 bases in between. Germline lookup yields CDR1 SGHVS and CDR2 FNYEAQ. In DNA form, the CDR3 reads TGTGCCAGCAGCCCCTTTGGGGCCAATCAGCCCCAGCATTTT. It specifies CASSPFGANQPQHF. Supplemented by reference TRBV7-6 and TRBJ1-5, the full variable domain reads GAGVSQSPRYKVTKRGQDVALRCDPISGHVSLYWYRQALGQGPEFLTYFNYEAQQDKSGLPNDRFSAERPEGSISTLTIQRTEQRDSAMYRCASSPFGANQPQHFGDGTRLSIL.